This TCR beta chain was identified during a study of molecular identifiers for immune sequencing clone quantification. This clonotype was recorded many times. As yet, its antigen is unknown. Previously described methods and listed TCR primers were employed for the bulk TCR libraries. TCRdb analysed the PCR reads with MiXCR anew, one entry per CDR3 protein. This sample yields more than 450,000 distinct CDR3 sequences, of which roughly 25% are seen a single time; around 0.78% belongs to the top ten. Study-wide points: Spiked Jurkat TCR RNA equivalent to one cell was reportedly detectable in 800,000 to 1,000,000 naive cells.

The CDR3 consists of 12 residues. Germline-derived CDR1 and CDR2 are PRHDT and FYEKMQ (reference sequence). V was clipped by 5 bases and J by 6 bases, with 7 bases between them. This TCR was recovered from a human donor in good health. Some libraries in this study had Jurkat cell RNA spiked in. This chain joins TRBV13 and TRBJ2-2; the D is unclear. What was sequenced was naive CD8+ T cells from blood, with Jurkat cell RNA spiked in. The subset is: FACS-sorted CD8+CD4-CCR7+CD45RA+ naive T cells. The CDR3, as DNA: TGTGCCAGCAGCCGAATCCCCGGGGAGCTGTTTTTT. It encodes CASSRIPGELFF.